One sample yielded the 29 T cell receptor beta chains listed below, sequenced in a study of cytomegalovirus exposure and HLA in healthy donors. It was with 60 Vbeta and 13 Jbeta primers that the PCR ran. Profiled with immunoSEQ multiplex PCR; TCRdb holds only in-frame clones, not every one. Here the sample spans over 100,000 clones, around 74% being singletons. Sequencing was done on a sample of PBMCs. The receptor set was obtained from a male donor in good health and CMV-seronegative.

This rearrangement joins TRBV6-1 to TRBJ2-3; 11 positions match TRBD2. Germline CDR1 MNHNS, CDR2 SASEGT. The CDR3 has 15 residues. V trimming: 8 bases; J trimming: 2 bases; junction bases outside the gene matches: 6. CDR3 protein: CASSGLAAYTDTQYF. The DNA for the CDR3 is TGTGCCAGCTCGGGACTAGCGGCCTACACAGATACGCAGTATTTT.

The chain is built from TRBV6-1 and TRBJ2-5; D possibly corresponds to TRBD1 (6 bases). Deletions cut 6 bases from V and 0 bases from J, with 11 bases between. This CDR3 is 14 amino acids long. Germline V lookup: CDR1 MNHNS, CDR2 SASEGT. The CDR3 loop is CASRDRDNQETQYF. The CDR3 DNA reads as TGTGCCAGCAGAGACCGGGACAACCAAGAGACCCAGTACTTC.

CDR3 bases: TGTGCCAGCAGCCTTAGCGGGGGTGGGACCGGGGAGCTGTTTTTT. Protein sequence: CASSLSGGGTGELFF. This chain links TRBV28 with TRBJ2-2; 9 bases line up with TRBD2. CDR3 size: 15 residues. With V trimmed by 6 bases and J by 5 bases, 7 bases remained unmatched. The V gene's germline CDR1 is MDHEN and CDR2 SYDVKM. Supplemented by reference TRBV28 and TRBJ2-2, the full variable domain reads DVKVTQSSRYLVKRTGEKVFLECVQDMDHENMFWYRQDPGLGLRLIYFSYDVKMKEKGDIPEGYSVSREKKERFSLILESASTNQTSMYLCASSLSGGGTGELFFGEGSRLTVL.

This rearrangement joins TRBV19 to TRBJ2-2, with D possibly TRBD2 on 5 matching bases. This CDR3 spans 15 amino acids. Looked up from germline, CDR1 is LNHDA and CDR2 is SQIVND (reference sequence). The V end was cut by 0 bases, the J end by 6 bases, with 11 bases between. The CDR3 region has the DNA TGTGCCAGTAGTATAGATGGACTCGGACCCGGGGAGCTGTTTTTT. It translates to CASSIDGLGPGELFF.

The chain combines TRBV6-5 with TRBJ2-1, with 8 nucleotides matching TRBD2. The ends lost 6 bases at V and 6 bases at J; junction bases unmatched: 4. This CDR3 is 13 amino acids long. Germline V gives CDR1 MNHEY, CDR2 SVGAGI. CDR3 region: CASRDAGGNEQFF. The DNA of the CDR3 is TGTGCCAGCAGAGATGCGGGGGGCAATGAGCAGTTCTTC.

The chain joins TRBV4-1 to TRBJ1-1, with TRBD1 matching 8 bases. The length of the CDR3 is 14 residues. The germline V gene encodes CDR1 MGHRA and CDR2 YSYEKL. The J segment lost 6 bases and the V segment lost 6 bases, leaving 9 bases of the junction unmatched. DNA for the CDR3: TGCGCCAGCAGACCCGGGACAGGTTCTTCTGAAGCTTTCTTT. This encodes CASRPGTGSSEAFF.

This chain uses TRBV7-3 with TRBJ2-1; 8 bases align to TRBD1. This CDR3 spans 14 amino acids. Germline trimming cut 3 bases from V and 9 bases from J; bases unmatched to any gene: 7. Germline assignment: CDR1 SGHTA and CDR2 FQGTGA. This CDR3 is CASSFRQGQGEQFF. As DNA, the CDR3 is TGTGCCAGCAGCTTCCGACAGGGGCAGGGTGAGCAGTTCTTC.

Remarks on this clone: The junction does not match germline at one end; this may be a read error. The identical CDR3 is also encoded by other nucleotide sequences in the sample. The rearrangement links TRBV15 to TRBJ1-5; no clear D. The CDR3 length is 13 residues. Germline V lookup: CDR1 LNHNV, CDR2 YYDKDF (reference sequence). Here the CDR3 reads CATSRGVGQPQHF. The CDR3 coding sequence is TGCGCCACCAGCAGAGGAGTCGGTCAGCCCCAGCATTTT.

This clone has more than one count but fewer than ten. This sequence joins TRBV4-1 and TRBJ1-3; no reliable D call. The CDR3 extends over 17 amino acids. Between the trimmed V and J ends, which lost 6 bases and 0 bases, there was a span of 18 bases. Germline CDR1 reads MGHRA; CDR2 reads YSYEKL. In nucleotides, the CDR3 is TGCGCCAGCAGTTTTCGCGACACCTCCTCCTCTGGAAACACCATATATTTT. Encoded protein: CASSFRDTSSSGNTIYF.

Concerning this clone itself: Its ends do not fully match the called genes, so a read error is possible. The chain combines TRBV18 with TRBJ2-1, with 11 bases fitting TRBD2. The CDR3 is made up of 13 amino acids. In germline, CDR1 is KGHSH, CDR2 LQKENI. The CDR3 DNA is TGTGCCAGCTCCCCACTAGCGGGAGATGAGCAGTTCTTC. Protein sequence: CASSPLAGDEQFF.

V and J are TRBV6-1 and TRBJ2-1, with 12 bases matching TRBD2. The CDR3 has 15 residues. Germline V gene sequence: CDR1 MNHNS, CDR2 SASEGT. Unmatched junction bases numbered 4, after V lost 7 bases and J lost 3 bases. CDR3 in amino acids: CASTRLAGDYNEQFF. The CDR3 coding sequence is TGTGCCAGCACCCGACTAGCGGGAGACTACAATGAGCAGTTCTTC.

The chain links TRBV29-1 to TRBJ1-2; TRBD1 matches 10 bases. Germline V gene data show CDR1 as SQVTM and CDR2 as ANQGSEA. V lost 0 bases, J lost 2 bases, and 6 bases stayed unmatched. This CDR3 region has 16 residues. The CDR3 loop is CSVEDDRGQWNYGYTF. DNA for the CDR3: TGCAGCGTTGAAGATGACAGGGGGCAGTGGAACTATGGCTACACCTTC.

CDR3 sequence: CASSYGTGGNFGYEQYF. The CDR3 bases are TGTGCCAGCAGCTACGGGACAGGGGGCAACTTTGGCTACGAGCAGTACTTC. The chain employs TRBV7-3 and TRBJ2-7; 12 bases align to TRBD1. Unmatched junction bases numbered 10, after V lost 4 bases and J lost 3 bases. The CDR3 spans 17 residues. Germline CDR1 is SGHTA and CDR2 is FQGTGA.

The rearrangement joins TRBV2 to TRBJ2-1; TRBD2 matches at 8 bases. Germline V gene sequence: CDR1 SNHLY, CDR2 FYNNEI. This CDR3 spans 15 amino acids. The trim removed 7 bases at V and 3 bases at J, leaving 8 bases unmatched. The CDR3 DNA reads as TGTGCCAGCAAGGGGCGGGAGGTTTTCTACAATGAGCAGTTCTTC. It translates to CASKGREVFYNEQFF.

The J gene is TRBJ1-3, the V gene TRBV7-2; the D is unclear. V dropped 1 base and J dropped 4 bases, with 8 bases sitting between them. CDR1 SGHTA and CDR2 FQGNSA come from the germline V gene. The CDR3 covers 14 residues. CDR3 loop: CASSLGGSGNTIYF. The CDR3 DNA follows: TGTGCCAGCAGCTTAGGCGGATCCGGAAACACCATATATTTT. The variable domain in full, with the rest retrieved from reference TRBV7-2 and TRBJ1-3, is GAGVSQSPSNKVTEKGKDVELRCDPISGHTALYWYRQSLGQGLEFLIYFQGNSAPDKSGLPSDRFSAERTGGSVSTLTIQRTQQEDSAVYLCASSLGGSGNTIYFGEGSWLTVV.

CDR3 sequence reads: CASSPTGQGSSGELFF. DNA of the CDR3: TGCGCCAGCAGCCCGACCGGACAGGGGTCCTCCGGGGAGCTGTTTTTT. The chain joins TRBV5-1 to TRBJ2-2, with TRBD1 identical over 9 bases. Germline V lookup: CDR1 SGHRS, CDR2 YFSETQ. The CDR3 runs to 16 residues. With V trimmed by 4 bases and J by 6 bases, 10 bases remained unmatched.

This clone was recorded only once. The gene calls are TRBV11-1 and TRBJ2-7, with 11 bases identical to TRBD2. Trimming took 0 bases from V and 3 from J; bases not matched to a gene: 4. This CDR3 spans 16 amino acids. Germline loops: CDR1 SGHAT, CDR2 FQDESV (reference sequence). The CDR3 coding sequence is TGTGCCAGCAGCTTAGCACTAGCGGGGGAACGCTACGAGCAGTACTTC. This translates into CASSLALAGERYEQYF. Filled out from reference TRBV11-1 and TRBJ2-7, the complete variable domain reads EAEVAQSPRYKITEKSQAVAFWCDPISGHATLYWYRQILGQGPELLVQFQDESVVDDSQLPKDRFSAERLKGVDSTLKIQPAELGDSAMYLCASSLALAGERYEQYFGPGTRLTVT.

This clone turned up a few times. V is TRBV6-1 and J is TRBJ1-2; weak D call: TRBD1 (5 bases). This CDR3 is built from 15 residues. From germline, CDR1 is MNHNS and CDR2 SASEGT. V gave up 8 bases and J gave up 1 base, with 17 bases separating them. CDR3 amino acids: CASVVGSGGNYGYTF. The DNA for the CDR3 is TGTGCCAGCGTTGTCGGTTCGGGGGGTAACTATGGCTACACCTTC.

CDR3 sequence: CASSLADRGEQETQYF. The CDR3 nucleotides read TGTGCCAGCAGCTTAGCGGACAGGGGGGAACAAGAGACCCAGTACTTC. The gene calls are TRBV7-6 and TRBJ2-5; 10 bases are shared with TRBD1. The V gene end was trimmed by 0 bases and the J gene end by 2 bases; junction bases not matched to a gene: 3. The germline CDR1 and CDR2 sequences are SGHVS and FNYEAQ. This CDR3 is 16 amino acids long.

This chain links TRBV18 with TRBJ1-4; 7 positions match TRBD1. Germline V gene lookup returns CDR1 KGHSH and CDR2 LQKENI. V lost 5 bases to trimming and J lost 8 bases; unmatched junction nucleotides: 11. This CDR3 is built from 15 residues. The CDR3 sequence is CASSVYRGDREKLFF. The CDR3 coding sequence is TGTGCCAGCTCAGTTTACAGGGGAGATCGCGAAAAACTGTTTTTT. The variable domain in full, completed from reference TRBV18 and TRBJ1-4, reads NAGVMQNPRHLVRRRGQEARLRCSPMKGHSHVYWYRQLPEEGLKFMVYLQKENIIDESGMPKERFSAEFPKEGPSILRIQQVVRGDSAAYFCASSVYRGDREKLFFGSGTQLSVL.

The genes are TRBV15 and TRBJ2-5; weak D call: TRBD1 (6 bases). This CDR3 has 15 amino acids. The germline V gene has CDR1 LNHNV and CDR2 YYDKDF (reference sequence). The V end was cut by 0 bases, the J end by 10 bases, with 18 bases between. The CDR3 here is CATSREGAQRVYQYF. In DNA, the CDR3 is TGTGCCACCAGCAGAGAGGGGGCCCAAAGGGTCTACCAGTACTTC. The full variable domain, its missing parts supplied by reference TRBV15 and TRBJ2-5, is DAMVIQNPRYQVTQFGKPVTLSCSQTLNHNVMYWYQQKSSQAPKLLFHYYDKDFNNEADTPDNFQSRRPNTSFCFLDIRSPGLGDTAMYLCATSREGAQRVYQYFGPGTRLLVL.

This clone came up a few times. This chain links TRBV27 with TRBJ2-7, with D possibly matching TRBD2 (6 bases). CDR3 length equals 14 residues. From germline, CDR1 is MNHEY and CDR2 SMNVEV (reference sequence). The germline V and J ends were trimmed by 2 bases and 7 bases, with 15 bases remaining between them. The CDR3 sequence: CASSLGGGSWEQYF. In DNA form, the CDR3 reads TGTGCCAGCAGTTTAGGTGGGGGGTCTTGGGAGCAGTACTTC.

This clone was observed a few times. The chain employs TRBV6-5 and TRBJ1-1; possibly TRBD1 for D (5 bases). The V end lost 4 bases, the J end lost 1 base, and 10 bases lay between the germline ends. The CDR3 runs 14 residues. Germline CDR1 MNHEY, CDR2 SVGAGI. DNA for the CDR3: TGTGCCAGCAGTTTGCAGGGAAAGAACACTGAAGCTTTCTTT. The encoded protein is CASSLQGKNTEAFF.

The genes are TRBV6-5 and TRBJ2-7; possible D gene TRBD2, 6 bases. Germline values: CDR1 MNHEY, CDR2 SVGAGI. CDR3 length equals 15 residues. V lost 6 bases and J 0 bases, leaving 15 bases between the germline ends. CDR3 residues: CASSPMAGNSYEQYF. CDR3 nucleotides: TGTGCCAGCAGCCCAATGGCGGGGAACTCCTACGAGCAGTACTTC.

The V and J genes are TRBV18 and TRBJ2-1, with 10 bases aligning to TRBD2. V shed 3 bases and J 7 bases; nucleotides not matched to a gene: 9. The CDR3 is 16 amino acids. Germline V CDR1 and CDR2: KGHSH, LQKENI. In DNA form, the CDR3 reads TGTGCCAGCTCACCCCTCCGACTAGCGGGTTCAAATGAGCAGTTCTTC. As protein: CASSPLRLAGSNEQFF.

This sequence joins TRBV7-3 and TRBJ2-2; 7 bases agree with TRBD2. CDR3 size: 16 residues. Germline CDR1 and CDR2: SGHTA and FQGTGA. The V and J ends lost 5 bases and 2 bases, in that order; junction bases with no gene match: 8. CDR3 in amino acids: CASSQTSGKNTGELFF. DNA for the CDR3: TGTGCCAGCAGCCAAACCAGCGGGAAAAACACCGGGGAGCTGTTTTTT.

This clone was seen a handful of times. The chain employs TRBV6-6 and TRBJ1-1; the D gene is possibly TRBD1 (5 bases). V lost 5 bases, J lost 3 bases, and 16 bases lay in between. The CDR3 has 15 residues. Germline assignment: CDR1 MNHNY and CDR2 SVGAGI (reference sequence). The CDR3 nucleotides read TGTGCCAGCAGTCCTAAACCGGGACTTTACACTGAAGCTTTCTTT. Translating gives CASSPKPGLYTEAFF.

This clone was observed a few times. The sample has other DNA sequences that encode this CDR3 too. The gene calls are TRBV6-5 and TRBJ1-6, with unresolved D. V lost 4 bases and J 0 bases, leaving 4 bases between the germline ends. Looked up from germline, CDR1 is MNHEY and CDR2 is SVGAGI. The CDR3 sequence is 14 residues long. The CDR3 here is CASSSSSYNSPLHF. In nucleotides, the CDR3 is TGTGCCAGCAGTTCTAGCTCCTATAATTCACCCCTCCACTTT.

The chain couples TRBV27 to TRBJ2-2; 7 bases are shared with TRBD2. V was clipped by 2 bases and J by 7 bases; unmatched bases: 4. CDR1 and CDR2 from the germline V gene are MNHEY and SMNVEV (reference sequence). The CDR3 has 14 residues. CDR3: CASSLAGVGGELFF. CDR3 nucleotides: TGTGCCAGCAGTTTAGCGGGAGTAGGCGGGGAGCTGTTTTTT.